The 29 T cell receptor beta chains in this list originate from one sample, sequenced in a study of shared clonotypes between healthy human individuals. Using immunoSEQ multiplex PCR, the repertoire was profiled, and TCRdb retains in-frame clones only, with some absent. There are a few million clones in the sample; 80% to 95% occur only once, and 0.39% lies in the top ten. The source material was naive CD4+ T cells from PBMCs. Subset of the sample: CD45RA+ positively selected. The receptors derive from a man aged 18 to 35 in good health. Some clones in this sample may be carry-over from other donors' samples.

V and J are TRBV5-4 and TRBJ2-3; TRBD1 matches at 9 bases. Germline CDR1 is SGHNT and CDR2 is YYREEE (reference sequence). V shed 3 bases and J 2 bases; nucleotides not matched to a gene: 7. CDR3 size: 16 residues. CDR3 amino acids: CASSSKGQGHTDTQYF. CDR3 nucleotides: TGTGCCAGCAGCTCGAAAGGACAGGGGCACACAGATACGCAGTATTTT.

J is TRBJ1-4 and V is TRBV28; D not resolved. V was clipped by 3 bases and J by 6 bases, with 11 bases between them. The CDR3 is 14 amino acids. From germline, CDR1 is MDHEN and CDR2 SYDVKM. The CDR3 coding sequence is TGTGCCAGCAGTTTGCGGACGGGATATGAAAAACTGTTTTTT. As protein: CASSLRTGYEKLFF.

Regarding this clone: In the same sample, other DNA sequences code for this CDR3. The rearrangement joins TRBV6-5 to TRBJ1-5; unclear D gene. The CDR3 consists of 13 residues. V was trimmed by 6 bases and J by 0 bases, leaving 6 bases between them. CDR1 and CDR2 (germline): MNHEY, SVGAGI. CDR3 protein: CASRPDSNQPQHF. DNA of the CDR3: TGTGCCAGCAGGCCCGATAGCAATCAGCCCCAGCATTTT.

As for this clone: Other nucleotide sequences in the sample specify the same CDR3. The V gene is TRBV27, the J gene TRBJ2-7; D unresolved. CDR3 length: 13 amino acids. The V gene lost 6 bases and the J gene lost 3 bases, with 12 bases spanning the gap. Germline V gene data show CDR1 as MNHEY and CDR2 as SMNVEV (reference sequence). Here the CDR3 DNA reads TGTGCCAGCAGGAGGACCGGAGTCTACGAGCAGTACTTC. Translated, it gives CASRRTGVYEQYF.

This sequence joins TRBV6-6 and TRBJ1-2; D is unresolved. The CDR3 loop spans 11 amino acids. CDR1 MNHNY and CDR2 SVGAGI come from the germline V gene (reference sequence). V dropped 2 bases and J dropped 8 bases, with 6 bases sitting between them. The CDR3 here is CASSYRMGYTF. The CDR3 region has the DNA TGTGCCAGCAGTTACAGGATGGGCTACACCTTC.

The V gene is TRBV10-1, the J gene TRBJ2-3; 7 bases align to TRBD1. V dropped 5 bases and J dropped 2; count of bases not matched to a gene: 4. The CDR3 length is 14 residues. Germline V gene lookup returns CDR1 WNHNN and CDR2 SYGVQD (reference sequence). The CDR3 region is CASSKGQSTDTQYF. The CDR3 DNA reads TGCGCCAGCAGTAAGGGACAGTCCACAGATACGCAGTATTTT.

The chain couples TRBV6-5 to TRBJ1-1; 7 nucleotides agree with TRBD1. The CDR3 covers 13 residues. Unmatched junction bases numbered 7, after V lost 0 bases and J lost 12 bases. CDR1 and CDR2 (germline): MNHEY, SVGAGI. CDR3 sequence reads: CASSYSPGGLTFF. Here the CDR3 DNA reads TGTGCCAGCAGTTACTCCCCAGGGGGGTTAACTTTCTTT.

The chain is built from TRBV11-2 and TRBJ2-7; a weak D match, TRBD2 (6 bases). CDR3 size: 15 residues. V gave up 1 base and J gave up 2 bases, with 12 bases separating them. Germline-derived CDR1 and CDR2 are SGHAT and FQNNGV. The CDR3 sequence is CASSLGGTPTYEQYF. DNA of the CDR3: TGTGCCAGCAGCTTAGGCGGGACCCCAACCTACGAGCAGTACTTC.

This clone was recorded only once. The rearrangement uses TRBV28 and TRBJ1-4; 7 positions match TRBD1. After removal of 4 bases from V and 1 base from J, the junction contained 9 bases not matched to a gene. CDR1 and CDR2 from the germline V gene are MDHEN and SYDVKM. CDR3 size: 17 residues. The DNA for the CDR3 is TGTGCCAGCAGTTCCCCGTGGCAGGGGGTAACTAATGAAAAACTGTTTTTT. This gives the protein CASSSPWQGVTNEKLFF.

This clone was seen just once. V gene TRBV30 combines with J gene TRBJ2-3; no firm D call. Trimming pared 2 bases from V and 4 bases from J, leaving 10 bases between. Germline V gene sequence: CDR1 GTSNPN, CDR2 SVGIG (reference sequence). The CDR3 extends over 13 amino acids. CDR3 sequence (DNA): TGTGCCTGGAGTCATCTTATAGCAGATACGCAGTATTTT. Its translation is CAWSHLIADTQYF.

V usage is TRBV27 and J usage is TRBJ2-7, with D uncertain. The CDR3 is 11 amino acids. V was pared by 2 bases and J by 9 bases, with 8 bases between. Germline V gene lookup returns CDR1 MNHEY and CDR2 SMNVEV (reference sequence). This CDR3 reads CASSLGVRQYF. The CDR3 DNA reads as TGTGCCAGCAGTTTAGGGGTCCGGCAGTACTTC.

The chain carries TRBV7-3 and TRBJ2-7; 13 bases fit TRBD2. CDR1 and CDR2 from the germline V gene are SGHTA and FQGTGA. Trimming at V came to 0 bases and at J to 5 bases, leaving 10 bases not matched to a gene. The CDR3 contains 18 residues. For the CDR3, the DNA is TGTGCCAGCAGCTTAACAGCGGGACTAGCGGGACCCCTGGACGAGCAGTACTTC. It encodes CASSLTAGLAGPLDEQYF.

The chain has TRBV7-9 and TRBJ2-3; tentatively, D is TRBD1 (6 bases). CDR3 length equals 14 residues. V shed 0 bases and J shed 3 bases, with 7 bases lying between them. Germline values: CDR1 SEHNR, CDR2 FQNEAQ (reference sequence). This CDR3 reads CASSLAGATDTQYF. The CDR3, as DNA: TGTGCCAGCAGCTTAGCGGGGGCGACAGATACGCAGTATTTT.

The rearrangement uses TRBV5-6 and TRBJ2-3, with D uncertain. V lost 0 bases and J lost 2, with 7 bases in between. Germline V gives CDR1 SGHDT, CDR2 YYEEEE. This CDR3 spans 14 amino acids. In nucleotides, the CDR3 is TGTGCCAGCAGCTTGGTAACGATCACAGATACGCAGTATTTT. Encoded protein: CASSLVTITDTQYF.

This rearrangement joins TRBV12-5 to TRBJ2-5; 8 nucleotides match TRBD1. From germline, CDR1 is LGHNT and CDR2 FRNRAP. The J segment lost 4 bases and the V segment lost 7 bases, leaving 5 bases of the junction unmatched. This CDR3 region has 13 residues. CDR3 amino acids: CASALGQGETQYF. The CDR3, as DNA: TGTGCTAGTGCCCTAGGACAGGGAGAGACCCAGTACTTC.

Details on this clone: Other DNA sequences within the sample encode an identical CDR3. CDR3 protein: CASSLSALYEQYF. In DNA, the CDR3 is TGTGCCAGCAGTTTATCGGCGTTATACGAGCAGTACTTC. This chain links TRBV28 with TRBJ2-7; D remains unclear. Trimming removed 1 base at V and 4 bases at J, with 8 bases between. CDR3 length: 13 amino acids. Germline CDR1 MDHEN, CDR2 SYDVKM.

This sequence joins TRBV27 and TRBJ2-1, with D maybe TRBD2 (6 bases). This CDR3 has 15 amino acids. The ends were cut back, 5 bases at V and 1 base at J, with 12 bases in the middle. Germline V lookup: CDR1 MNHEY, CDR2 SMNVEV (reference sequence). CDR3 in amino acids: CASSKGRGSYNEQFF. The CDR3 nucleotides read TGTGCCAGCAGTAAAGGGCGGGGTTCCTACAATGAGCAGTTCTTC.

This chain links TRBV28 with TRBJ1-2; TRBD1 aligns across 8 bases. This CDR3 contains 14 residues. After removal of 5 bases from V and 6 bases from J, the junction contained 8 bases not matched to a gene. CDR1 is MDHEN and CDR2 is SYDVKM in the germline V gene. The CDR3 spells CASSQRTGRDGYTF. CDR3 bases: TGTGCCAGCAGTCAACGGACAGGGAGGGATGGCTACACCTTC.

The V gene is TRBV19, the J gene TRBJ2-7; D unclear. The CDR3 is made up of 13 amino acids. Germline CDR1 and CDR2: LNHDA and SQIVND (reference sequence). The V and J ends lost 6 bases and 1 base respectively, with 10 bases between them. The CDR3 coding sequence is TGTGCCAGTAGCCTCGAATCTTCCTACGAGCAGTACTTC. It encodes CASSLESSYEQYF.

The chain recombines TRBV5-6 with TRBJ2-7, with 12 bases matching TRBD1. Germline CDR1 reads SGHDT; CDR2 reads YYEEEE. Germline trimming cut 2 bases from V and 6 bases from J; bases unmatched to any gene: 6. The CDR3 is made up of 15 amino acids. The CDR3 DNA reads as TGTGCCAGCAGCTTACTACCGGGACAGGGGGCCGAGCAGTACTTC. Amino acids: CASSLLPGQGAEQYF. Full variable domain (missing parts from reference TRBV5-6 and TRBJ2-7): DAGVTQSPTHLIKTRGQQVTLRCSPKSGHDTVSWYQQALGQGPQFIFQYYEEEERQRGNFPDRFSGHQFPNYSSELNVNALLLGDSALYLCASSLLPGQGAEQYFGPGTRLTVT.

CDR3 sequence: CASSSAGAMNTEAFF. CDR3 in DNA: TGTGCCAGCAGCTCGGCAGGGGCGATGAACACTGAAGCTTTCTTT. V usage is TRBV7-2 and J usage is TRBJ1-1; tentatively, D is TRBD1 (6 bases). This CDR3 has 15 amino acids. V lost 4 bases and J 0 bases, leaving 12 bases between the germline ends. Germline V gene lookup returns CDR1 SGHTA and CDR2 FQGNSA.

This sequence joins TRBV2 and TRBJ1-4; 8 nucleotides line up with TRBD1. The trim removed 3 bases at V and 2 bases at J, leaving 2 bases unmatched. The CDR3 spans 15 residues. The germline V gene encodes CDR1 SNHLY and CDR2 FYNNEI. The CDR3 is CASSDRGQTNEKLFF. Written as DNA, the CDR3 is TGTGCCAGCAGTGACAGGGGGCAGACTAATGAAAAACTGTTTTTT.

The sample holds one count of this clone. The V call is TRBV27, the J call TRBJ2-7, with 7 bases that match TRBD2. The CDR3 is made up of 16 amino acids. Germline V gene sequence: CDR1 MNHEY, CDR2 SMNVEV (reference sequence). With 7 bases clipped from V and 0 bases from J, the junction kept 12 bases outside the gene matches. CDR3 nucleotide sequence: TGTGCCAGCACCGTTGTGCTCGCGGGGGTCTCCTACGAGCAGTACTTC. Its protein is CASTVVLAGVSYEQYF.

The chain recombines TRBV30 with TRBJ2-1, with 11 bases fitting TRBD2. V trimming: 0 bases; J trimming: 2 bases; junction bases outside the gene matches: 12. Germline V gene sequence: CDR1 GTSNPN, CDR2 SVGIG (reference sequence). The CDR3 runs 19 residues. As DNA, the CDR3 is TGTGCCTGGAGTGTACGGGCTAGCGGGAGGAGGAGCCCCTACAATGAGCAGTTCTTC. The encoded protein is CAWSVRASGRRSPYNEQFF.

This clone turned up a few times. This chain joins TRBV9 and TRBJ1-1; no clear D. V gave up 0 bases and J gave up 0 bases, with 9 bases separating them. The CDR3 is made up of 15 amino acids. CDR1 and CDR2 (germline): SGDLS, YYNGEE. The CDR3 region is CASSVGASMNTEAFF. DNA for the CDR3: TGTGCCAGCAGCGTAGGGGCCAGCATGAACACTGAAGCTTTCTTT.

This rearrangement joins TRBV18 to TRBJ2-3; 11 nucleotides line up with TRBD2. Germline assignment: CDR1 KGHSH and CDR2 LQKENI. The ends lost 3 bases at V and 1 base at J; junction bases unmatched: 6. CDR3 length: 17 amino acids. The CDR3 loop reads CASSPSGLAEGTDTQYF. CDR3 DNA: TGTGCCAGCTCACCTTCGGGACTAGCGGAAGGCACAGATACGCAGTATTTT.

CDR3 in DNA: TGCAGCGTTGTTGTTCCCGGGGCCGCAACTGGAAACACCATATATTTT. This codes for CSVVVPGAATGNTIYF. V gene TRBV29-1 combines with J gene TRBJ1-3; D possibly corresponds to TRBD1 (5 bases). The germline gives CDR1 SQVTM, CDR2 ANQGSEA. V lost 4 bases and J 2 bases, leaving 18 bases between the germline ends. The CDR3 contains 16 residues. The variable domain in full, with the rest retrieved from reference TRBV29-1 and TRBJ1-3, is SAVISQKPSRDICQRGTSLTIQCQVDSQVTMMFWYRQQPGQSLTLIATANQGSEATYESGFVIDKFPISRPNLTFSTLTVSNMSPEDSSIYLCSVVVPGAATGNTIYFGEGSWLTVV.

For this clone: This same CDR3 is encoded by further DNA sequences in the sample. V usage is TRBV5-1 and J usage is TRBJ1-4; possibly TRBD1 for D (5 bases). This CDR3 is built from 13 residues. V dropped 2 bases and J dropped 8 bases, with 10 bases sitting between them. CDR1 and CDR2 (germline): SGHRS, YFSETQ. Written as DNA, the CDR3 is TGCGCCAGCAGCTTTGGGGCTGGGGAAAAACTGTTTTTT. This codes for CASSFGAGEKLFF.

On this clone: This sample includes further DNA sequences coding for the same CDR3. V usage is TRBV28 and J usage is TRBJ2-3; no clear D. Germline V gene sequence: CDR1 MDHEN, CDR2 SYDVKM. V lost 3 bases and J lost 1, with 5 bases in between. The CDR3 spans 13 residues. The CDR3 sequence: CASSLYGTDTQYF. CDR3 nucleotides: TGTGCCAGCAGTTTGTATGGCACAGATACGCAGTATTTT. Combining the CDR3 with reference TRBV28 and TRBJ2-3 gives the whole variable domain DVKVTQSSRYLVKRTGEKVFLECVQDMDHENMFWYRQDPGLGLRLIYFSYDVKMKEKGDIPEGYSVSREKKERFSLILESASTNQTSMYLCASSLYGTDTQYFGPGTRLTVL.